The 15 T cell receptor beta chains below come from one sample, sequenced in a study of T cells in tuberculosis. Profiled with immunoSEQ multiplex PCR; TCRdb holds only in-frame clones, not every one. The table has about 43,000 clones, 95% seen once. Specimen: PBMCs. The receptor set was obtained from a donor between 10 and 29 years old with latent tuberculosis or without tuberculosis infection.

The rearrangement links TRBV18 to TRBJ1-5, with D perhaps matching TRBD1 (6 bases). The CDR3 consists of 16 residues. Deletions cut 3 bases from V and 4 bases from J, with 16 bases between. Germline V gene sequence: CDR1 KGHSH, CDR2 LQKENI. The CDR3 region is CASSPPGGAENQPQHF. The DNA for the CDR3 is TGTGCCAGCTCACCCCCGGGGGGGGCAGAGAATCAGCCCCAGCATTTT.

In DNA form, the CDR3 reads TGTGCCAGCAGCTCGACAGTACCCCTAATGTATACTGAAGCTTTCTTT. Its protein product is CASSSTVPLMYTEAFF. The chain is built from TRBV7-2 and TRBJ1-1; D may be TRBD1 (5 bases). Germline V CDR1 and CDR2: SGHTA, FQGNSA. V was clipped by 4 bases and J by 5 bases, with 20 bases between them. This CDR3 contains 16 residues.

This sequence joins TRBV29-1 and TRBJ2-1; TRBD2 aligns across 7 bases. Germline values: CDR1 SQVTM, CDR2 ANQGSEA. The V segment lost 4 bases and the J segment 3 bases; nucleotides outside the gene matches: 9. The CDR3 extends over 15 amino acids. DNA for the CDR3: TGCAGCGTTGTTTTCGGCGGGGGTTTCTACAATGAGCAGTTCTTC. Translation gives CSVVFGGGFYNEQFF.

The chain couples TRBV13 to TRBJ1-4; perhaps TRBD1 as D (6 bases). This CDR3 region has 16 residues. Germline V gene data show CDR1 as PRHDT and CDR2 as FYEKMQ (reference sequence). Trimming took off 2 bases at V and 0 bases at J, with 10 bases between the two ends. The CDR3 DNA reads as TGTGCCAGCAGCTTAAGGGGGGGTGCAACTAATGAAAAACTGTTTTTT. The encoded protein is CASSLRGGATNEKLFF.

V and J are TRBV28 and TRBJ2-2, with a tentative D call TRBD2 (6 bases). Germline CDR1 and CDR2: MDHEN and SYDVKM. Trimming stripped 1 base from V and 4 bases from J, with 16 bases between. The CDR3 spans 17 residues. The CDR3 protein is CASSLFSGSTSTGELFF. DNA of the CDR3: TGTGCCAGCAGTTTATTTTCCGGGAGTACTTCCACCGGGGAGCTGTTTTTT.

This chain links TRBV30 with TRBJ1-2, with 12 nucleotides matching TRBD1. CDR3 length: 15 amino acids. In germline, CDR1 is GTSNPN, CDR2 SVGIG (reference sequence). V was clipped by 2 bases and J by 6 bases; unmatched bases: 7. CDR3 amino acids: CAWSPPGQGANGYTF. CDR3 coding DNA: TGTGCCTGGAGTCCGCCGGGACAGGGGGCCAATGGCTACACCTTC. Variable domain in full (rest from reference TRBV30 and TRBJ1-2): SQTIHQWPATLVQPVGSPLSLECTVEGTSNPNLYWYRQAAGRGLQLLFYSVGIGQISSEVPQNLSASRPQDRQFILSSKKLLLSDSGFYLCAWSPPGQGANGYTFGSGTRLTVV.

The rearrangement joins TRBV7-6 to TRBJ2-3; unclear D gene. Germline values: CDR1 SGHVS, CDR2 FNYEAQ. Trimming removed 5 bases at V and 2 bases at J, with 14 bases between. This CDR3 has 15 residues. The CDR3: CASSALKTYTDTQYF. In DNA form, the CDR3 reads TGTGCCAGCAGCGCCCTCAAGACTTACACAGATACGCAGTATTTT.

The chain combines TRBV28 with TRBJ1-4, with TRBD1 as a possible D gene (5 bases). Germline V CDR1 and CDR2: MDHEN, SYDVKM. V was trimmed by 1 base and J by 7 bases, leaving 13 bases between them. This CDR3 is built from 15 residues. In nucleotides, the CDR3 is TGTGCCAGCAGTTTATCGGGGGGTGGAGGTGAAAAACTGTTTTTT. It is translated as CASSLSGGGGEKLFF.

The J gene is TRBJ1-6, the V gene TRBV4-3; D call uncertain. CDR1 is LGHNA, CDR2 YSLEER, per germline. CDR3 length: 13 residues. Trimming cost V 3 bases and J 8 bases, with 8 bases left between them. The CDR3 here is CASSQERDSPLHF. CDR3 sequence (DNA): TGCGCCAGCAGCCAGGAGAGAGATTCACCCCTCCACTTT.

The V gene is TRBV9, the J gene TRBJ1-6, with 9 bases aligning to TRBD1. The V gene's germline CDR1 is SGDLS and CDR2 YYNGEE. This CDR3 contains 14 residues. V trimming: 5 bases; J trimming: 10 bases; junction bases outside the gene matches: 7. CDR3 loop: CASRGPGQGSPLHF. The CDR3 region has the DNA TGTGCCAGCAGGGGACCGGGACAGGGATCACCCCTCCACTTT. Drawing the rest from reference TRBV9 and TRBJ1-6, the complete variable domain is DSGVTQTPKHLITATGQRVTLRCSPRSGDLSVYWYQQSLDQGLQFLIQYYNGEERAKGNILERFSAQQFPDLHSELNLSSLELGDSALYFCASRGPGQGSPLHFGNGTRLTVT.

The CDR3 spells CASRPRGALSAFF. The CDR3, as DNA: TGTGCCAGCAGGCCCCGGGGGGCTCTGTCGGCTTTCTTT. The chain has TRBV11-2 and TRBJ1-1, with D maybe TRBD1 (6 bases). V lost 6 bases and J 11 bases, leaving 19 bases between the germline ends. Germline CDR1 SGHAT, CDR2 FQNNGV. The CDR3 sequence is 13 residues long.

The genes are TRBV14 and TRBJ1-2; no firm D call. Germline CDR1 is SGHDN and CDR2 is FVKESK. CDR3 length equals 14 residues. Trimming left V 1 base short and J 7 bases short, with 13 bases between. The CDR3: CASSQAPTLLGYTF. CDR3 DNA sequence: TGTGCCAGCAGCCAAGCCCCTACCTTGCTTGGCTACACCTTC.

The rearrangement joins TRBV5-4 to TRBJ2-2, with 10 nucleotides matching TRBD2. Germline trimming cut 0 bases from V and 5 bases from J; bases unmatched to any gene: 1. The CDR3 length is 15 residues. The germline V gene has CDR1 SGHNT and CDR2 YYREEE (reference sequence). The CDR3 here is CASSLAAGGTGELFF. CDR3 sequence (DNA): TGTGCCAGCAGCTTGGCAGCGGGGGGGACCGGGGAGCTGTTTTTT.

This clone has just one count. CDR3 sequence: CASTLGTGDYEQYF. The DNA for the CDR3 is TGTGCCAGTACCCTAGGGACAGGCGACTACGAGCAGTACTTC. This sequence joins TRBV19 and TRBJ2-7; 8 nucleotides match TRBD1. Germline values: CDR1 LNHDA, CDR2 SQIVND (reference sequence). After removal of 7 bases from V and 3 bases from J, the junction contained 8 bases not matched to a gene. This CDR3 is built from 14 residues.

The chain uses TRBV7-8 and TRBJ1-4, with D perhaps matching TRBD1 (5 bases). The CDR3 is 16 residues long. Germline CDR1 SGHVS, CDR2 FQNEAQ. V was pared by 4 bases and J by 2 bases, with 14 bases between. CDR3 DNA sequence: TGTGCCAGCAGCTCGGATGCAAGGGGCACTAATGAAAAACTGTTTTTT. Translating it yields CASSSDARGTNEKLFF.